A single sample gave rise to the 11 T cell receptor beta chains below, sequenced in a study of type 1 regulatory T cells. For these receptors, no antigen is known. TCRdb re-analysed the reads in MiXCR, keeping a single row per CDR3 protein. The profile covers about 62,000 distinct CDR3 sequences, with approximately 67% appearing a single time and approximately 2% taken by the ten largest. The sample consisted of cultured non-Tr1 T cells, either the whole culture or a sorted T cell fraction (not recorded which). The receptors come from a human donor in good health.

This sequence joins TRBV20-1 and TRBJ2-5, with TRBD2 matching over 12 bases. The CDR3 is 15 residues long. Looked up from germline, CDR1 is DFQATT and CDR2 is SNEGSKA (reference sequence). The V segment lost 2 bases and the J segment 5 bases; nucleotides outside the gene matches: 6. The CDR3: CSARKLAGGYETQYF. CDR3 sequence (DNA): TGCAGTGCTAGAAAACTAGCGGGAGGTTACGAGACCCAGTACTTC.

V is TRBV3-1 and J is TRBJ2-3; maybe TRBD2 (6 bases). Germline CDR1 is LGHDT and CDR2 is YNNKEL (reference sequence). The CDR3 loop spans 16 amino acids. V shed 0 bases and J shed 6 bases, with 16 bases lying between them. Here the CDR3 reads CASSQESGFGGDTQYF. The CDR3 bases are TGTGCCAGCAGCCAAGAATCCGGGTTTGGAGGGGATACGCAGTATTTT.

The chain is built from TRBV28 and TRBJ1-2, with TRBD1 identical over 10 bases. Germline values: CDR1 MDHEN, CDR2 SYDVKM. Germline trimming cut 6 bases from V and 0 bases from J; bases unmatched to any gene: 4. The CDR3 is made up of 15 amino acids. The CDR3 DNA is TGTGCCAGCAGAACGACAGGGGGCTCTAACTATGGCTACACCTTC. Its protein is CASRTTGGSNYGYTF.

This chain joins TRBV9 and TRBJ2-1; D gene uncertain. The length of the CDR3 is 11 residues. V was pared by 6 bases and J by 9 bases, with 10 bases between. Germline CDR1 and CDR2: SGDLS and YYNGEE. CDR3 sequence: CASTSLGEQFF. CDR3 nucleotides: TGTGCCAGCACCTCCTTGGGTGAGCAGTTCTTC. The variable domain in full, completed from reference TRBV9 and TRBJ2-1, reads DSGVTQTPKHLITATGQRVTLRCSPRSGDLSVYWYQQSLDQGLQFLIQYYNGEERAKGNILERFSAQQFPDLHSELNLSSLELGDSALYFCASTSLGEQFFGPGTRLTVL.

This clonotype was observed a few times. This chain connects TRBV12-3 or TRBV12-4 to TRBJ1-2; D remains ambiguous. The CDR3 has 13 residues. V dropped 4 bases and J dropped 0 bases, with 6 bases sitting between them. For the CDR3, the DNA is TGTGCCAGCAGTTCTATAGCTAACTATGGCTACACCTTC. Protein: CASSSIANYGYTF.

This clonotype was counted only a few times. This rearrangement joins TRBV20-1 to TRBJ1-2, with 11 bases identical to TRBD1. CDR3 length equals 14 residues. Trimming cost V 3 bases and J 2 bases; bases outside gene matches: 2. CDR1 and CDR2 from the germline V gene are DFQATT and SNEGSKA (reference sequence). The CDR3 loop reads CSARDRGRNYGYTF. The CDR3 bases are TGCAGTGCTAGGGACAGGGGGCGCAACTATGGCTACACCTTC.

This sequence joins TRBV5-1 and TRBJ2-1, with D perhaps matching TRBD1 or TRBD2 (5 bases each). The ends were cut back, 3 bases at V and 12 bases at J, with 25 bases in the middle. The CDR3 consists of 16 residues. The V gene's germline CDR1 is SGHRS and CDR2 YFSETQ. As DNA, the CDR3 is TGCGCCAGCAGCTCCCTTTCGAAGGGTGGGGACGTAGGGCAGTTCTTC. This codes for CASSSLSKGGDVGQFF.

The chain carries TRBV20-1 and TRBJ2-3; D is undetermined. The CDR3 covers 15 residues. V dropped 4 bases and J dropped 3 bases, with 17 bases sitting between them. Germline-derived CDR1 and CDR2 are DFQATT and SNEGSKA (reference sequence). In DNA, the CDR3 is TGCAGTGCTACGGTAGGAGATTTCATTACAGATACGCAGTATTTT. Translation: CSATVGDFITDTQYF.

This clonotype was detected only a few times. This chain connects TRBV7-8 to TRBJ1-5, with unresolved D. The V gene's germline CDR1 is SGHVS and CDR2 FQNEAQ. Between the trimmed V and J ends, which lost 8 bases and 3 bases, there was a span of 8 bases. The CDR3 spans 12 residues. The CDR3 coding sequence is TGTGCCAGCTCGGAGAACAATCAGCCCCAGCATTTT. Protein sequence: CASSENNQPQHF.

CDR3 sequence (DNA): TGCGCCAGCAGCTACAGGGCTGGCTCAGATACGCAGTATTTT. It yields the protein CASSYRAGSDTQYF. The J gene is TRBJ2-3, the V gene TRBV5-1, with D perhaps matching TRBD1 (6 bases). The CDR3 is 14 residues long. V dropped 3 bases and J dropped 4 bases, with 12 bases sitting between them. CDR1 is SGHRS, CDR2 YFSETQ, per germline.

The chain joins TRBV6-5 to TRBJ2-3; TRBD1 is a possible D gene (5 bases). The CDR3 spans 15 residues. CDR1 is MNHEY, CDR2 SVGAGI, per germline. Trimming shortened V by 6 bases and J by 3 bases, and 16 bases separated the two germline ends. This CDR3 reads CASSWTTSRTDTQYF. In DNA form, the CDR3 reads TGTGCCAGCAGCTGGACAACAAGTAGAACAGATACGCAGTATTTT.